This entry lists 4 T cell receptor beta chains sequenced from one sample in a study of cytomegalovirus exposure and HLA in healthy donors. Vbeta (60) and Jbeta (13) primers were used in the PCR. Assay used: immunoSEQ multiplex PCR; TCRdb lists only in-frame clones, some missing. The sample carries some 150,000 clones, around 80% recorded once. The sequenced material came from PBMCs. Source of these receptors: a man aged 40-49 years in good health and CMV-seronegative.

This clone was found once. One junction end disagrees with the germline gene, perhaps due to a read error. This chain connects TRBV7-9 to TRBJ2-5; TRBD2 matches at 14 bases. The CDR3 length is 15 residues. The germline V gene has CDR1 SEHNR and CDR2 FQNEAQ (reference sequence). CDR3 loop: CSSSSGTSGSETQYF. CDR3 DNA sequence: TGTTCCAGCAGCTCAGGGACTAGCGGGAGCGAGACCCAGTACTTC.

This chain uses TRBV11-3 with TRBJ2-1; 7 bases agree with TRBD1. J was trimmed by 1 base and V by 3 bases; bases with no gene match: 9. This CDR3 spans 17 amino acids. CDR1 and CDR2 (germline): SGHNT, YENEEA. The CDR3 nucleotides read TGTGCCAGCAGCTTGAATCCGACAGGGTCGTCCTACAATGAGCAGTTCTTC. Protein sequence: CASSLNPTGSSYNEQFF.

This chain connects TRBV30 to TRBJ2-7; 7 bases line up with TRBD1. This CDR3 is built from 14 residues. CDR1 is GTSNPN, CDR2 SVGIG, per germline (reference sequence). V lost 4 bases, J lost 0 bases, and 6 bases stayed unmatched. The CDR3 nucleotides are TGTGCCTGGACCGAACAGGGGATCTCCTACGAGCAGTACTTC. Translation: CAWTEQGISYEQYF. Together with reference TRBV30 and TRBJ2-7, the CDR3 gives the full variable domain: SQTIHQWPATLVQPVGSPLSLECTVEGTSNPNLYWYRQAAGRGLQLLFYSVGIGQISSEVPQNLSASRPQDRQFILSSKKLLLSDSGFYLCAWTEQGISYEQYFGPGTRLTVT.

The J gene is TRBJ1-2, the V gene TRBV28; 8 bases are a match to TRBD1. The CDR3 runs to 15 residues. V lost 6 bases and J lost 5; bases outside the gene matches: 11. The germline V gene has CDR1 MDHEN and CDR2 SYDVKM. The CDR3 coding sequence is TGTGCCAGCAGGTTGGACAGGGCCTCTAGGTATGGCTACACCTTC. Amino acid sequence: CASRLDRASRYGYTF.